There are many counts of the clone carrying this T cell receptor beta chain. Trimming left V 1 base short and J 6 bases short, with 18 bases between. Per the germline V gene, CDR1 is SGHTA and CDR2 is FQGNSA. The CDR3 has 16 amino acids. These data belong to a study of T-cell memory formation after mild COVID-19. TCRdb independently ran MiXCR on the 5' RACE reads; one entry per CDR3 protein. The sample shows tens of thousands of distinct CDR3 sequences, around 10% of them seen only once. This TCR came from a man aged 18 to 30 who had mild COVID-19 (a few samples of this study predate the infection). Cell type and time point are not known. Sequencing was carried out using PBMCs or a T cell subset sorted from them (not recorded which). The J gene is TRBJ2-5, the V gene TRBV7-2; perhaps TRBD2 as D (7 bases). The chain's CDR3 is CASSLDWGGRSKTQYF. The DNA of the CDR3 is TGTGCCAGCAGCTTAGATTGGGGGGGGCGCTCAAAGACCCAGTACTTC.